This TCR beta chain was identified in a study of T-cell memory formation after mild COVID-19. Study-level findings and limits: Memory sampled before infection contained some responding clones, suggesting cross-reactive memory joined.

J gave up 2 bases and V 3 bases, and 5 bases lay outside the gene matches. CDR3 length: 15 residues. Germline CDR1 reads DFQATT; CDR2 reads SNEGSKA (reference sequence). This clonotype was seen only a few times. Antigen specificity is unknown. Constant-segment-primed 5'RACE gave TCR alpha and TCR beta cDNA libraries with sample barcodes and UMIs. One entry per CDR3 protein, called by TCRdb with MiXCR from the 5' RACE reads. Of around 510,000 distinct CDR3 sequences in the sample, less than 25% were seen once. The sequence was collected from an adult woman who had mild COVID-19 (a few samples of this study predate the infection). Cell type and time point are not known. The chain has TRBV20-1 and TRBJ2-2, with 8 bases lining up with TRBD2. The source material was PBMCs or a T cell subset sorted from them (not recorded which). CDR3 sequence reads: CSASKLADNTGELFF. CDR3 nucleotides: TGCAGTGCTAGTAAACTAGCGGATAACACCGGGGAGCTGTTTTTT.